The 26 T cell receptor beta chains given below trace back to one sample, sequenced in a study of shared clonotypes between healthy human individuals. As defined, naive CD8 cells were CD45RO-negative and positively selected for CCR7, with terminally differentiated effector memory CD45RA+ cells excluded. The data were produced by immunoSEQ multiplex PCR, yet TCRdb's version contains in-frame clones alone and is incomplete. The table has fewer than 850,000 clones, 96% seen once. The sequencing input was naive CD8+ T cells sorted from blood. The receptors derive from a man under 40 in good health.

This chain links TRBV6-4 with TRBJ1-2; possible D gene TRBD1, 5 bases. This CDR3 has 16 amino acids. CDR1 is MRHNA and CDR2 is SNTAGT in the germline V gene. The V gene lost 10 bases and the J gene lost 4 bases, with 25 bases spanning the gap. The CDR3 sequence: CATKGPGPKGSYGYTF. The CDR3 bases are TGTGCCACTAAGGGGCCTGGGCCTAAGGGGAGCTATGGCTACACCTTC.

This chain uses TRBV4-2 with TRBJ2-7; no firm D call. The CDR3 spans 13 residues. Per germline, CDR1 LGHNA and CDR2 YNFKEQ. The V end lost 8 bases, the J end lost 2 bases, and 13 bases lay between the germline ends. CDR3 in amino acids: CASAEEAAYEQYF. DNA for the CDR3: TGTGCCAGCGCCGAGGAAGCTGCCTACGAGCAGTACTTC.

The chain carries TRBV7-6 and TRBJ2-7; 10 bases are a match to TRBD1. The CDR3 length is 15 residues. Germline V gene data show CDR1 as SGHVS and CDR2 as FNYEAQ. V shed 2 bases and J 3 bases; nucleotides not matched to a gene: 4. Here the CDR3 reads CASSLSRTGGYEQYF. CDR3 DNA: TGTGCCAGCAGCTTATCTCGGACAGGGGGCTACGAGCAGTACTTC.

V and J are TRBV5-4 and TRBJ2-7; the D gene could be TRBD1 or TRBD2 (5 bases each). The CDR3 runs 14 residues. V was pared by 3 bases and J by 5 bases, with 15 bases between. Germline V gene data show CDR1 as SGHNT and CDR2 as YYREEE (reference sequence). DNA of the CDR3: TGTGCCAGCAGCTCCGTATCCAGGGAGAACGAGCAGTACTTC. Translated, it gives CASSSVSRENEQYF.

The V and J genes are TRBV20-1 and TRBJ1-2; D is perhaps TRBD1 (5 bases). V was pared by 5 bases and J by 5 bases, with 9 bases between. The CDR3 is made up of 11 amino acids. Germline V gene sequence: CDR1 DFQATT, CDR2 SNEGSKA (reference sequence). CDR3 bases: TGCAGTGCTTTCAGGGAATATGGCTACACCTTC. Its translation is CSAFREYGYTF.

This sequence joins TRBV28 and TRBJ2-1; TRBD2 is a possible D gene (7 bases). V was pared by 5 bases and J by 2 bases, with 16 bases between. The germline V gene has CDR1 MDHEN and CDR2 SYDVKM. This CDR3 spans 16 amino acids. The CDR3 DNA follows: TGTGCCAGCAGTGTCCGAGGCGGGGGCGCCTACAATGAGCAGTTCTTC. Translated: CASSVRGGGAYNEQFF.

The CDR3, as DNA: TGCGCCACTACTCGGGGCGATGAGCAGTTCTTC. Translation: CATTRGDEQFF. V is TRBV4-1 and J is TRBJ2-1; either TRBD1 or TRBD2 may fit D (5 bases each). The V end lost 10 bases, the J end lost 8 bases, and 12 bases lay between the germline ends. CDR1 is MGHRA and CDR2 is YSYEKL in the germline V gene. The CDR3 contains 11 residues.

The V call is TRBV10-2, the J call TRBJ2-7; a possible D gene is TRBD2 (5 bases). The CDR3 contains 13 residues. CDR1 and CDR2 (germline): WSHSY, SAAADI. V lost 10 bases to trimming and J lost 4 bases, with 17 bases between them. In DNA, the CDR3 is TGCGCCACCGGGGTGTACGGCGGTTACGAGCAGTACTTC. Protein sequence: CATGVYGGYEQYF.

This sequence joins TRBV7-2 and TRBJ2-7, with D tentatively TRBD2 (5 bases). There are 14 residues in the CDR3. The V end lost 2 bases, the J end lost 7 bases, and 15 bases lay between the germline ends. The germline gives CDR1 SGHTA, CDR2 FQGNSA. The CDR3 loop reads CASSLSEGFGEQYF. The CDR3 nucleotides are TGTGCCAGCAGCTTATCCGAGGGTTTTGGGGAGCAGTACTTC.

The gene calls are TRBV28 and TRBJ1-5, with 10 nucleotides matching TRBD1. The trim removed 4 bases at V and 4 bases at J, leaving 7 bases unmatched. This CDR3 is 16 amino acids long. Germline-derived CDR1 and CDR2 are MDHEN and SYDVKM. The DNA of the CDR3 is TGTGCCAGCAGTTCAGAGGGACAGGGGAAGAATCAGCCCCAGCATTTT. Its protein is CASSSEGQGKNQPQHF.

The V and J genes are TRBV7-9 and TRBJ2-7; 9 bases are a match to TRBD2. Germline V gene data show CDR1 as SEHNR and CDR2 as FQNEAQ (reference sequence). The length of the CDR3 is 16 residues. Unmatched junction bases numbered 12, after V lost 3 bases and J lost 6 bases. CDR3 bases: TGTGCCAGCAGCTTGTCCTCGACTAGCGGAGCCCTCGAGCAGTACTTC. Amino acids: CASSLSSTSGALEQYF.

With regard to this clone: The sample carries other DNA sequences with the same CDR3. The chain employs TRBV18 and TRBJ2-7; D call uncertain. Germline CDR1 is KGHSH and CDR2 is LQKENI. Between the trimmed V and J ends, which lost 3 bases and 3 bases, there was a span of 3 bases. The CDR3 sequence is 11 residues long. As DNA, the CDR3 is TGTGCCAGCTCACCTGACTACGAGCAGTACTTC. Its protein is CASSPDYEQYF.

CDR3: CASSWRRDRSLEEQYF. For the CDR3, the DNA is TGTGCCAGCAGCTGGCGGAGGGACAGAAGCCTAGAGGAGCAGTACTTC. This chain connects TRBV21-1 to TRBJ2-7; the DNA was not used to check the table's D call, TRBD1. TRBV21-1 is designated a pseudogene. This CDR3 contains 16 residues.

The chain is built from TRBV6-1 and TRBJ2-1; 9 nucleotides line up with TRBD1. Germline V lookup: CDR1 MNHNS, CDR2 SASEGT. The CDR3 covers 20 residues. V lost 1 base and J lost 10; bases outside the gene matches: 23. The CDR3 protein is CASSEGVVLELTGGVVEQFF. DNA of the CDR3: TGTGCCAGCAGTGAAGGGGTTGTATTGGAATTGACAGGGGGTGTCGTAGAGCAGTTCTTC.

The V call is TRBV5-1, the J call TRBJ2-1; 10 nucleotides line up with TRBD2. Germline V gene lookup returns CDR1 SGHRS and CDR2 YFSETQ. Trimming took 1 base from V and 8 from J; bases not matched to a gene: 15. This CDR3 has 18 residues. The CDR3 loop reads CASSLRASGSRTRDEQFF. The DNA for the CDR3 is TGCGCCAGCAGCTTGAGAGCTAGCGGGAGCCGGACGCGGGATGAGCAGTTCTTC. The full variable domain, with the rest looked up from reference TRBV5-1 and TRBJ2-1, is KAGVTQTPRYLIKTRGQQVTLSCSPISGHRSVSWYQQTPGQGLQFLFEYFSETQRNKGNFPGRFSGRQFSNSRSEMNVSTLELGDSALYLCASSLRASGSRTRDEQFFGPGTRLTVL.

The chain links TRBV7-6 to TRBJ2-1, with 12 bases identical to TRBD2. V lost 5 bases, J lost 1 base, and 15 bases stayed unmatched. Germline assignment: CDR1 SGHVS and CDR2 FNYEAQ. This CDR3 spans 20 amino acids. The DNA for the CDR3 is TGTGCCAGCAGCCTTCTAGCGGGAGGGATTTTGCAAAGGTCCTACAATGAGCAGTTCTTC. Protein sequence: CASSLLAGGILQRSYNEQFF. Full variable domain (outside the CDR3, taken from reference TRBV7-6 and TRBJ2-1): GAGVSQSPRYKVTKRGQDVALRCDPISGHVSLYWYRQALGQGPEFLTYFNYEAQQDKSGLPNDRFSAERPEGSISTLTIQRTEQRDSAMYRCASSLLAGGILQRSYNEQFFGPGTRLTVL.

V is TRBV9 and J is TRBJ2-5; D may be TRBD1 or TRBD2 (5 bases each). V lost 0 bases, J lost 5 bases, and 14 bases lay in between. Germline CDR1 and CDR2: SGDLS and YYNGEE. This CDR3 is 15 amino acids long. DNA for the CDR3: TGTGCCAGCAGCGTAGGTGGCAGGGAGAAGGAGACCCAGTACTTC. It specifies CASSVGGREKETQYF.

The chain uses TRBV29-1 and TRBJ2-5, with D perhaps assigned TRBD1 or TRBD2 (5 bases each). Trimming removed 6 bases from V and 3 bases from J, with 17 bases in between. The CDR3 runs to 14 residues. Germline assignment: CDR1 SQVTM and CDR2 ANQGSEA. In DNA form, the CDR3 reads TGCAGCGTGGGGACCTTGGACCAGAAAGAGACCCAGTACTTC. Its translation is CSVGTLDQKETQYF.

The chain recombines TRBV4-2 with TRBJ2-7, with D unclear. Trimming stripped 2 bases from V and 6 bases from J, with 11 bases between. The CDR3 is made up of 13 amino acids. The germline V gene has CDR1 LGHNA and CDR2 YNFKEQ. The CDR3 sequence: CASSQPPGLEQYF. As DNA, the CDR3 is TGTGCCAGCAGCCAACCACCTGGGCTCGAGCAGTACTTC.

CDR3 residues: CASRHNPYQRDYGYTF. As DNA, the CDR3 is TGTGCCAGTAGACATAACCCTTACCAGCGAGACTATGGCTACACCTTC. The chain has TRBV19 and TRBJ1-2; D not certain. CDR1 and CDR2 from the germline V gene are LNHDA and SQIVND (reference sequence). The germline V and J ends were trimmed by 6 bases and 3 bases, with 20 bases remaining between them. This CDR3 region has 16 residues.

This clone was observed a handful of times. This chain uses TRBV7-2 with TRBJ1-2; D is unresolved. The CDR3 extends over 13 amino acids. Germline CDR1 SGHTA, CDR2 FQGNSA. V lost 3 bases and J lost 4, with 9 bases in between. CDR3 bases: TGTGCCAGCAGCTTTTCCCAACTCTATGGCTACACCTTC. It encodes CASSFSQLYGYTF.

The CDR3 loop is CASSWAGAETQYF. The CDR3 DNA follows: TGTGCCAGCAGTTGGGCGGGAGCAGAGACCCAGTACTTC. The chain carries TRBV27 and TRBJ2-5; TRBD2 matches at 7 bases. This CDR3 has 13 amino acids. CDR1 MNHEY and CDR2 SMNVEV come from the germline V gene (reference sequence). Losses at the gene ends were 4 bases for V and 4 bases for J; bases not matched to a gene: 3.

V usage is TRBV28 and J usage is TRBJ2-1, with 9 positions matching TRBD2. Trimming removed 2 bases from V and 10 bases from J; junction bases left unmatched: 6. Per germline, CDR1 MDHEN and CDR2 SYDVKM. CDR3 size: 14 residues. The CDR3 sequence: CASSLKRLAGEQFF. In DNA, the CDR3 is TGTGCCAGCAGTTTAAAACGGCTAGCGGGAGAGCAGTTCTTC.

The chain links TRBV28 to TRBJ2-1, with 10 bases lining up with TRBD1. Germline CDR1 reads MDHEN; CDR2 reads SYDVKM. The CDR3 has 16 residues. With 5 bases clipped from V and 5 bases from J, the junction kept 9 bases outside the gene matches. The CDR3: CASSVTGGFGDNEQFF. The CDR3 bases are TGTGCCAGCAGTGTGACAGGGGGCTTTGGGGACAATGAGCAGTTCTTC. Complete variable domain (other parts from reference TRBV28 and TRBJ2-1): DVKVTQSSRYLVKRTGEKVFLECVQDMDHENMFWYRQDPGLGLRLIYFSYDVKMKEKGDIPEGYSVSREKKERFSLILESASTNQTSMYLCASSVTGGFGDNEQFFGPGTRLTVL.

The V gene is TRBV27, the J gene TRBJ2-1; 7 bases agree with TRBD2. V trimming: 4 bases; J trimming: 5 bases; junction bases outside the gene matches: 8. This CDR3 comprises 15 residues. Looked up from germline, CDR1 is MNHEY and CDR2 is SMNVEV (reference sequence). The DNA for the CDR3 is TGTGCCAGCAGTTCTGGGATTGCGGGGGACAATGAGCAGTTCTTC. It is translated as CASSSGIAGDNEQFF.

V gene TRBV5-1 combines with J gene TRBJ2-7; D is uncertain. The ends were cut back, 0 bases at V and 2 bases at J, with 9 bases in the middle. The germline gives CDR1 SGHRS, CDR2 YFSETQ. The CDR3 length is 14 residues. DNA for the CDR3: TGCGCCAGCAGCTTGGGGTCCCCCACCTACGAGCAGTACTTC. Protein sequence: CASSLGSPTYEQYF. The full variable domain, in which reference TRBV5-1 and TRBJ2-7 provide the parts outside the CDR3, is KAGVTQTPRYLIKTRGQQVTLSCSPISGHRSVSWYQQTPGQGLQFLFEYFSETQRNKGNFPGRFSGRQFSNSRSEMNVSTLELGDSALYLCASSLGSPTYEQYFGPGTRLTVT.